The 9 T cell receptor beta chains below were found in one sample sequenced in a study of PD-1 blockade in classical Hodgkin lymphoma. This table comes from immunoSEQ multiplex PCR, and its TCRdb copy is limited to in-frame clones, with some not included. Here the sample spans more than 95,000 clones, roughly 87% being singletons. Documented time point: cycle 4 day 1 (C4D1), after less than seven weeks of nivolumab. After autologous stem cell transplantation all patients relapsed, and prior brentuximab vedotin exposure differed between cohorts. Sequencing was performed on peripheral blood mononuclear cells (PBMCs), taken before the fourth cycle of nivolumab. The receptors shown here come from a human donor with classical Hodgkin lymphoma.

The V and J genes are TRBV21-1 and TRBJ2-1; the DNA was not used to check the table's D call, TRBD2. TRBV21-1 is described as a pseudogene. The CDR3 has 15 amino acids. The DNA of the CDR3 is TGTGCCAGCAAGGGTGGAAAGCGGGAGGGAAATGAGCAGTTCTTC. Translated, it gives CASKGGKREGNEQFF.

The chain has TRBV11-2 and TRBJ1-2; 9 bases match TRBD1. CDR1 is SGHAT, CDR2 FQNNGV, per germline. This CDR3 has 19 residues. With V trimmed by 6 bases and J by 0 bases, 17 bases remained unmatched. The CDR3 protein is CASRYPPGTGPITNYGYTF. CDR3 nucleotide sequence: TGTGCCAGCAGATACCCTCCCGGGACAGGGCCTATCACTAACTATGGCTACACCTTC.

V is TRBV7-9 and J is TRBJ2-7; D unclear. V was clipped by 5 bases and J by 1 base, with 9 bases between them. The CDR3 spans 13 residues. CDR1 SEHNR and CDR2 FQNEAQ come from the germline V gene (reference sequence). The CDR3 here is CASSPAGSYEQYF. For the CDR3, the DNA is TGTGCCAGCAGCCCGGCCGGGTCCTACGAGCAGTACTTC.

The chain combines TRBV2 with TRBJ1-2; tentative D call: TRBD1 (5 bases). Trimming cost V 3 bases and J 2 bases, with 13 bases left between them. The CDR3 has 15 residues. The V gene's germline CDR1 is SNHLY and CDR2 FYNNEI. This CDR3 is CASSDSTGANYGYTF. The CDR3 coding sequence is TGTGCCAGCAGTGATAGTACAGGTGCCAACTATGGCTACACCTTC. Looking up the rest from reference TRBV2 and TRBJ1-2 gives the full variable domain: EPEVTQTPSHQVTQMGQEVILRCVPISNHLYFYWYRQILGQKVEFLVSFYNNEISEKSEIFDDQFSVERPDGSNFTLKIRSTKLEDSAMYFCASSDSTGANYGYTFGSGTRLTVV.

The V gene is TRBV5-4, the J gene TRBJ2-5; no definite D call. CDR3 size: 13 residues. Trimming removed 10 bases from V and 1 base from J, with 14 bases in between. CDR1 is SGHNT, CDR2 YYREEE, per germline (reference sequence). The CDR3 protein is CAGQDVGQETQYF. CDR3 DNA sequence: TGTGCCGGCCAAGACGTGGGCCAAGAGACCCAGTACTTC.

The rearrangement joins TRBV18 to TRBJ2-5; D could derive from TRBD1 or TRBD2 (6 bases each). Germline-derived CDR1 and CDR2 are KGHSH and LQKENI. The CDR3 runs 15 residues. Trimming stripped 4 bases from V and 2 bases from J, with 14 bases between. DNA for the CDR3: TGTGCCAGCTCACGATCTCAGGGGAGGCAAGAGACCCAGTACTTC. It translates to CASSRSQGRQETQYF.

The V and J genes are TRBV2 and TRBJ2-7; 9 nucleotides align to TRBD2. V lost 7 bases to trimming and J lost 2 bases; unmatched junction nucleotides: 15. Germline V lookup: CDR1 SNHLY, CDR2 FYNNEI. The CDR3 has 17 residues. This chain's CDR3 is CASISESGGRVAYEQYF. The DNA for the CDR3 is TGTGCCAGCATCTCAGAGTCGGGCGGGAGGGTCGCCTACGAGCAGTACTTC.

The chain links TRBV6-5 to TRBJ1-1, with D possibly TRBD1 on 5 matching bases. V was cut by 6 bases and J by 5 bases, with 16 bases left in between. The CDR3 is made up of 14 amino acids. CDR1 and CDR2 from the germline V gene are MNHEY and SVGAGI. CDR3 coding DNA: TGTGCCAGCAGCTTTAATAGGGAGGGGACTGAAGCTTTCTTT. Translating gives CASSFNREGTEAFF.

CDR3 region: CSVLAWQQGGYTF. CDR3 DNA sequence: TGCAGCGTTTTAGCGTGGCAGCAGGGCGGCTACACCTTC. This chain joins TRBV29-1 and TRBJ1-2; possibly TRBD1 for D (5 bases). Germline loops: CDR1 SQVTM, CDR2 ANQGSEA. V was shortened by 5 bases and J by 8 bases, with 18 bases between the two germline ends. The CDR3 sequence is 13 residues long.